This TCR beta chain was profiled in a study of CD8 T cells in ankylosing spondylitis. A word on this clonotype: Its cognate antigen is unknown.

Study-wide results and caveats: Ankylosing spondylitis blood seemed to carry a telltale TCR beta motif made of fewer than 10 highly homologous variants. According to the report, clones linked to the disease were significantly enriched in matched synovial fluid samples taken from ankylosing spondylitis patients. Clones linked to disease, bearing a CD8+ phenotype, were relatively rare in peripheral blood.

One entry per CDR3 protein results from TCRdb running MiXCR on the 5' RACE reads. This sample carries about 330,000 distinct CDR3 sequences, less than 9.5% of them seen once, and the ten largest clones take roughly 15%. The CDR3 covers 12 residues. V was pared by 5 bases and J by 5 bases, with 12 bases between. Germline CDR1 is GTSNPN and CDR2 is SVGIG (reference sequence). Sequenced input: blood, either unsorted or a sorted T cell fraction (not recorded which). The V gene is TRBV30, the J gene TRBJ1-2; D uncertain. The clonotype comes from a male donor with ankylosing spondylitis. The CDR3 DNA is TGTGCCTGGGATGGGCGGGGATATGGCTACACCTTC. Protein: CAWDGRGYGYTF.